This entry is about one T cell receptor beta chain. Its antigen is as yet unknown. This specimen comes from a study of vaccination effects on CD4 cells after COVID-19. The method was immunoSEQ multiplex PCR; TCRdb's version includes in-frame clones alone and lacks a portion of them. The top ten hold roughly 6% of the sample, which has approximately 26,000 clones, around 79% seen once. The germline V gene encodes CDR1 SGDLS and CDR2 YYNGEE. The V end lost 4 bases, the J end lost 1 base, and 17 bases lay between the germline ends. CDR3 length: 17 amino acids. Peptide-pool stimulation followed by sequencing identified expanded antigen-specific CD4+ clonotypes in the ViraFEST assay. Following an approximately 9-day culture, CD4+ T cells were purified. Two doses of either BNT162b2 or mRNA-1273 were given to each participant. On both days 3 and 7, half of the culture medium was replaced with IL-2 medium.

The chain couples TRBV9 to TRBJ2-2; weak D call: TRBD1 (6 bases). This receptor was identified in a human donor who received a COVID-19 vaccine. Some clones in this sample may be carry-over from other donors' samples. Sequenced material: CD4+ T cells from PBMCs cultured with SARS-CoV-2 spike peptides, taken after COVID-19 vaccination. Written as DNA, the CDR3 is TGTGCCAGCAGCCTCAATAAGGGACACCTGAACACCGGGGAGCTGTTTTTT. Its protein is CASSLNKGHLNTGELFF.